The rows below give T cell receptor beta chains drawn from one sample of a study of blood T cell repertoires in COVID-19. Some clones are missing from TCRdb's copy, which holds only in-frame ones; the method was immunoSEQ multiplex PCR. Of roughly 380,000 clones listed, approximately 90% were seen once; the top ten hold roughly 1.6%. Sequencing was performed on peripheral blood. Every receptor here comes from a woman in her thirties or forties with COVID-19, enrolled during active disease. Both conserved end residues are trimmed from each CDR3.

v_call,cdr3_aa
TRBV7-2,ASSLLRGATDTQY
TRBV6-5,ASSHAGDDAQY
TRBV29-1,SVEDPTLSNTEAF
TRBV4-3,ASRLTGANSPLH
TRBV14,ASSQEGGNGLINYGYT
TRBV5-1,ASSLASGGVGNTIY
TRBV5-1,ASSLGLAESTDTQY
TRBV5-1,ASSLIRYQETQY
TRBV29-1,SVRSGAGYEQF
TRBV6-5,ASSSPTEGYT
TRBV28,ASSNYRGYYGYT
TRBV5-1,ASSLIGTDPNYGYT
TRBV27,ASSLRAENSPLH
TRBV5-4,ASSLGQENIQY
TRBV7-9,ASSLAGQPLGYGYT
TRBV27,ASSLSIGGYQPQH
TRBV29-1,SVGGLAGAGELF
TRBV6-5,ASNSRNEQF
TRBV18,ASSYQVFGQGMNTEAF
TRBV20-1,SASIGTGPYEQY
TRBV30,AWSRGLSEAF
TRBV4-3,ASSQDIVGMIQGEQF
TRBV14,ASSPGGVLSYNEQF
TRBV28,ASSPTGIPNEKLF
TRBV19,ASSINTGLAGKDTQY
TRBV15,ATSRDRREQF
TRBV4-3,ASSAVPGQGNTEAF
TRBV13,ASSYNTGRDGYT
TRBV30,AWDKLQGTMEYGSPLH
TRBV5-4,ASSLATGNTGELF
TRBV3-1/TRBV3-2,ASSQPGRWEGKLF
TRBV30,AWTPQGKVYGYT
TRBV30,AWSVGGTYGYT
TRBV7-9,ASSLAGTGGSGNTIY
TRBV5-1,ASSETRDSYEQY
TRBV9,ASSVVAGPNTEAF
TRBV27,ASSLRQGASYGYT
TRBV6-2/TRBV6-3,ASSYGRGKGNTIY
TRBV7-2,ASSLGTGANTGELF
TRBV6-2/TRBV6-3,ASSGLAGGHTDTQY
TRBV2,ASSEARGAGNTIY
TRBV19,ASSMSGAGSNQPQH
TRBV11-2,ASSLDLANEKLF
TRBV5-6,ASSFTGPAPLH
TRBV6-2/TRBV6-3,ASSYPTGLNTEAF
TRBV19,ASSIGSGRAEADTQY
TRBV7-9,ASSLRGGGTEAF
TRBV7-2,ASSLTSSRLGAF
TRBV24-1,ATRQGAGSPLH
TRBV7-9,ASSFSVRDTQY
TRBV5-4,ASSRISEDTEAF